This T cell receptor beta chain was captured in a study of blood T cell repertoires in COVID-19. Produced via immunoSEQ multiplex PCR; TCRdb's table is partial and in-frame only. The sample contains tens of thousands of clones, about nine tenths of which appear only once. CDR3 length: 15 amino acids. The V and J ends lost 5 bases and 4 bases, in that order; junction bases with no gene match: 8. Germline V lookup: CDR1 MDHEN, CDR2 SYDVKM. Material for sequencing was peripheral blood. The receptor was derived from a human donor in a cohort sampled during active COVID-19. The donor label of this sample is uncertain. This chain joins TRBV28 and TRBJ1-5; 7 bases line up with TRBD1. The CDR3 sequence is CASSRQTGLNQPQHF. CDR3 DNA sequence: TGTGCCAGCAGTCGTCAGACAGGGCTGAATCAGCCCCAGCATTTT. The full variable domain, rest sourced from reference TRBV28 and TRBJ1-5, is DVKVTQSSRYLVKRTGEKVFLECVQDMDHENMFWYRQDPGLGLRLIYFSYDVKMKEKGDIPEGYSVSREKKERFSLILESASTNQTSMYLCASSRQTGLNQPQHFGDGTRLSIL.